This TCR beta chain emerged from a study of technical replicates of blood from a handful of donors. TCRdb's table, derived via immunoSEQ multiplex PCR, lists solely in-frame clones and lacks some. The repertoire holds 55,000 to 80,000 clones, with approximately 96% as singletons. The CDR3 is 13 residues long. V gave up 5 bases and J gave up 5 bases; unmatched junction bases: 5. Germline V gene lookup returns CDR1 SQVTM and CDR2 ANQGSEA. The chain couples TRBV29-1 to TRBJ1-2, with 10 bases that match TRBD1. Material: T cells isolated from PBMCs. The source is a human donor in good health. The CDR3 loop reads CSVYGTGVYGYTF. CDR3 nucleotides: TGCAGCGTTTACGGGACAGGGGTGTATGGCTACACCTTC.